The 19 T cell receptor beta chains below were found in one sample sequenced in a study of shared clonotypes between healthy human individuals. Naive CD8 cells were CD45RO-negative, positively selected for CCR7, excluding terminally differentiated effector memory CD45RA+ cells. Here immunoSEQ multiplex PCR was the method, and the copy in TCRdb shows in-frame clones only, minus some. The sample has more than 2 million clones; about 93% are singletons. The sequencing input was naive CD8+ T cells from PBMCs. Receptors originate from a man younger than 35 in good health. Some clones in this sample may be carry-over from other donors' samples.

J is TRBJ1-2 and V is TRBV15, with D possibly matching TRBD1 (5 bases). The germline V gene has CDR1 LNHNV and CDR2 YYDKDF (reference sequence). The CDR3 consists of 14 residues. The ends were cut back, 3 bases at V and 6 bases at J, with 14 bases in the middle. CDR3 amino acids: CATSSVGGSHGYTF. Written as DNA, the CDR3 is TGTGCCACCAGCAGTGTGGGGGGGTCACATGGCTACACCTTC. Filled out from reference TRBV15 and TRBJ1-2, the complete variable domain reads DAMVIQNPRYQVTQFGKPVTLSCSQTLNHNVMYWYQQKSSQAPKLLFHYYDKDFNNEADTPDNFQSRRPNTSFCFLDIRSPGLGDTAMYLCATSSVGGSHGYTFGSGTRLTVV.

This chain links TRBV25-1 with TRBJ2-1; 11 bases are shared with TRBD2. The CDR3 spans 18 residues. Germline CDR1 MGHDK, CDR2 SYGVNS. The junction had 14 bases not matched to a gene; V was cut back by 8 bases and J by 2 bases. The CDR3 DNA reads as TGTGCCAGCCGAGGCTTTAGCGGGAGGGCCCATACCTACAATGAGCAGTTCTTC. Its protein product is CASRGFSGRAHTYNEQFF.

This clone occurred a few times. The CDR3 region has the DNA TGTGCCTGGAGTGGGGGATTTAGCCTTAATGAAAAACTGTTTTTT. This sequence encodes CAWSGGFSLNEKLFF. The rearrangement links TRBV30 to TRBJ1-4, with unresolved D. The CDR3 runs 15 residues. Germline V CDR1 and CDR2: GTSNPN, SVGIG (reference sequence). Trimming pared 1 base from V and 4 bases from J, leaving 13 bases between.

The chain combines TRBV7-9 with TRBJ2-7; D is possibly TRBD2 (6 bases). The CDR3 is 15 amino acids. CDR1 is SEHNR and CDR2 is FQNEAQ in the germline V gene (reference sequence). The ends were cut back, 1 base at V and 2 bases at J, with 12 bases in the middle. CDR3 coding DNA: TGTGCCAGCAGCTTAGGGCGGGGCAGGCCCTACGAGCAGTACTTC. Translated, it gives CASSLGRGRPYEQYF.

V is TRBV5-4 and J is TRBJ1-1; possibly TRBD1 for D (6 bases). Germline CDR1 SGHNT, CDR2 YYREEE (reference sequence). V lost 3 bases to trimming and J lost 2 bases, with 11 bases between them. The CDR3 is made up of 14 amino acids. The CDR3 DNA reads TGTGCCAGCAGCTACAGGGCAGATAACACTGAAGCTTTCTTT. Protein product: CASSYRADNTEAFF.

V and J are TRBV18 and TRBJ2-7; 7 bases line up with TRBD1. The trim removed 6 bases at V and 4 bases at J, leaving 12 bases unmatched. Germline V gene lookup returns CDR1 KGHSH and CDR2 LQKENI. This CDR3 is built from 15 residues. The CDR3 DNA reads TGTGCCAGCTCGGATTATCCGGGACAGCGATACGAGCAGTACTTC. Its translation is CASSDYPGQRYEQYF.

The chain carries TRBV7-9 and TRBJ2-7, with 7 bases fitting TRBD1. The CDR3 has 14 amino acids. Trimming took 4 bases from V and 4 from J; bases not matched to a gene: 7. CDR1 is SEHNR, CDR2 FQNEAQ, per germline (reference sequence). CDR3 loop: CASSSTDRTYEQYF. The CDR3, as DNA: TGTGCCAGCAGCTCTACGGACAGGACGTACGAGCAGTACTTC.

The genes are TRBV27 and TRBJ2-7; tentative D call: TRBD2 (5 bases). The CDR3 covers 15 residues. Trimming took off 3 bases at V and 6 bases at J, with 18 bases between the two ends. Germline loops: CDR1 MNHEY, CDR2 SMNVEV (reference sequence). The CDR3 reads CASSFLPRGIGEQYF. In DNA, the CDR3 is TGTGCCAGCAGTTTTCTTCCTCGGGGAATTGGCGAGCAGTACTTC.

The V and J genes are TRBV19 and TRBJ2-4; D is unclear. Trimming took 3 bases from V and 8 from J, leaving 5 bases between them. The CDR3 length is 11 residues. From germline, CDR1 is LNHDA and CDR2 SQIVND (reference sequence). CDR3 sequence reads: CASSMSYIQYF. CDR3 nucleotide sequence: TGTGCCAGTAGTATGAGTTACATTCAGTACTTC.

Concerning this clone: Additional DNA sequences in this sample encode the identical CDR3. The chain uses TRBV28 and TRBJ2-7; no firm D call. V gave up 3 bases and J gave up 0 bases, with 9 bases separating them. Germline-derived CDR1 and CDR2 are MDHEN and SYDVKM. This CDR3 has 14 amino acids. The CDR3 loop reads CASSFSSPSYEQYF. The CDR3, as DNA: TGTGCCAGCAGTTTTTCCAGCCCCTCCTACGAGCAGTACTTC.

The CDR3 region has the DNA TGTGCCAGCAGCTCAACTCGAAACTCCTACGAGCAGTACTTC. Translation gives CASSSTRNSYEQYF. The rearrangement joins TRBV7-9 to TRBJ2-7; D call uncertain. Trimming cost V 4 bases and J 0 bases, with 10 bases left between them. The CDR3 covers 14 residues. CDR1 and CDR2 from the germline V gene are SEHNR and FQNEAQ (reference sequence).

The rearrangement joins TRBV9 to TRBJ2-5; 8 bases match TRBD1. CDR1 is SGDLS, CDR2 YYNGEE, per germline. This CDR3 is built from 15 residues. After removal of 3 bases from V and 5 bases from J, the junction contained 9 bases not matched to a gene. The CDR3 region has the DNA TGTGCCAGCAGCGCTCGGACAGGGCGGGCGGAGACCCAGTACTTC. It codes for CASSARTGRAETQYF.

The gene calls are TRBV19 and TRBJ1-1, with a weak D call TRBD1 (5 bases). Trimming left V 7 bases short and J 4 bases short, with 19 bases between. The CDR3 contains 15 residues. Germline CDR1 is LNHDA and CDR2 is SQIVND (reference sequence). Here the CDR3 reads CASTLRGPPATEAFF. The CDR3 DNA follows: TGTGCCAGTACCCTGAGGGGTCCTCCCGCCACTGAAGCTTTCTTT.

This chain uses TRBV5-6 with TRBJ1-1; D not resolved. Germline CDR1 is SGHDT and CDR2 is YYEEEE. Trimming removed 0 bases at V and 2 bases at J, with 2 bases between. This CDR3 has 12 residues. The CDR3 sequence: CASSLDNTEAFF. The CDR3 region has the DNA TGTGCCAGCAGCTTGGATAACACTGAAGCTTTCTTT.

V is TRBV28 and J is TRBJ2-1; D perhaps matches TRBD2 (6 bases). There are 16 residues in the CDR3. The V gene lost 0 bases and the J gene lost 0 bases, with 9 bases spanning the gap. The germline gives CDR1 MDHEN, CDR2 SYDVKM. CDR3 loop: CASSLWRGNSYNEQFF. The CDR3 coding sequence is TGTGCCAGCAGTTTATGGCGGGGCAACTCCTACAATGAGCAGTTCTTC. The complete variable domain, with remaining parts taken from reference TRBV28 and TRBJ2-1, reads DVKVTQSSRYLVKRTGEKVFLECVQDMDHENMFWYRQDPGLGLRLIYFSYDVKMKEKGDIPEGYSVSREKKERFSLILESASTNQTSMYLCASSLWRGNSYNEQFFGPGTRLTVL.

The J gene is TRBJ2-1, the V gene TRBV27; 8 positions agree with TRBD2. CDR1 and CDR2 from the germline V gene are MNHEY and SMNVEV (reference sequence). The trim removed 10 bases at V and 3 bases at J, leaving 8 bases unmatched. The CDR3 spans 14 residues. CDR3 region: CATSERENYNEQFF. The CDR3 region has the DNA TGTGCCACCAGCGAGCGGGAGAACTACAATGAGCAGTTCTTC.

The gene calls are TRBV20-1 and TRBJ1-2, with 7 positions matching TRBD1. Looked up from germline, CDR1 is DFQATT and CDR2 is SNEGSKA (reference sequence). This CDR3 spans 10 amino acids. The CDR3 sequence: CSLGQAFYTF. The CDR3 coding sequence is TGCAGCTTAGGACAGGCCTTCTACACCTTC.

Here the CDR3 reads CASSLGLADIYNEQFF. The CDR3 nucleotides read TGTGCCAGCAGCCTGGGACTAGCGGATATCTACAATGAGCAGTTCTTC. The chain joins TRBV7-2 to TRBJ2-1, with 11 bases that match TRBD2. With V trimmed by 5 bases and J by 3 bases, 6 bases remained unmatched. The CDR3 spans 16 residues. Per the germline V gene, CDR1 is SGHTA and CDR2 is FQGNSA.

V usage is TRBV2 and J usage is TRBJ2-7; 9 bases map to TRBD1. The V and J ends lost 0 bases and 2 bases, in that order; junction bases with no gene match: 2. Germline CDR1 SNHLY, CDR2 FYNNEI. The CDR3 consists of 15 residues. This CDR3 is CASSEAGQGAYEQYF. The DNA for the CDR3 is TGTGCCAGCAGTGAAGCGGGACAGGGAGCCTACGAGCAGTACTTC.